A single sample gave rise to the 5 T cell receptor beta chains below, sequenced in a study of blood T cell dynamics during melanoma immunotherapy. Time point meaning: pre-treatment baseline. The assay was immunoSEQ multiplex PCR, and TCRdb's table has in-frame clones only and misses some. The sample has about 12,000 clones, 85% to 90% seen once. The sequences come from blood, collected from a patient treated with checkpoint blockade. Source of these receptors: a human donor with melanoma.

This clone was counted between two and nine times. This sequence joins TRBV10-1 and TRBJ1-5; maybe TRBD1 (5 bases). V lost 5 bases and J 6 bases, leaving 14 bases between the germline ends. There are 14 residues in the CDR3. The germline CDR1 and CDR2 sequences are WNHNN and SYGVQD (reference sequence). The CDR3 here is CASSSGGSGQPQHF. The CDR3 DNA follows: TGCGCCAGCAGTAGTGGGGGGAGCGGTCAGCCCCAGCATTTT.

The chain joins TRBV9 to TRBJ2-1; 9 positions match TRBD2. V trimming: 4 bases; J trimming: 1 base; junction bases outside the gene matches: 6. Germline values: CDR1 SGDLS, CDR2 YYNGEE. The CDR3 length is 16 residues. The CDR3 sequence is CASSPVAGVSYNEQFF. CDR3 coding DNA: TGTGCCAGCAGCCCAGTAGCGGGAGTATCCTACAATGAGCAGTTCTTC.

The chain joins TRBV19 to TRBJ2-4; TRBD2 agrees at 9 bases. Trimming took 5 bases from V and 7 from J; bases not matched to a gene: 9. CDR1 LNHDA and CDR2 SQIVND come from the germline V gene (reference sequence). CDR3 length equals 15 residues. DNA of the CDR3: TGTGCCAGTAGTGAACCGGGACTAGCTGGGAACATTCAGTACTTC. Its protein is CASSEPGLAGNIQYF.

V and J are TRBV7-3 and TRBJ1-1; D gene uncertain. The CDR3 has 16 amino acids. The V and J ends lost 5 bases and 5 bases respectively, with 21 bases between them. Germline V lookup: CDR1 SGHTA, CDR2 FQGTGA. CDR3 sequence: CASSPTPALTRTEAFF. CDR3 sequence (DNA): TGTGCCAGCAGCCCAACTCCGGCCTTAACGAGGACTGAAGCTTTCTTT.

The chain links TRBV5-1 to TRBJ1-6, with TRBD1 identical over 7 bases. The ends lost 0 bases at V and 8 bases at J; junction bases unmatched: 2. Germline V lookup: CDR1 SGHRS, CDR2 YFSETQ. The CDR3 is made up of 14 amino acids. The CDR3 spells CASSLGTGDSPLHF. CDR3 nucleotides: TGCGCCAGCAGCTTGGGGACAGGAGATTCACCCCTCCACTTT.